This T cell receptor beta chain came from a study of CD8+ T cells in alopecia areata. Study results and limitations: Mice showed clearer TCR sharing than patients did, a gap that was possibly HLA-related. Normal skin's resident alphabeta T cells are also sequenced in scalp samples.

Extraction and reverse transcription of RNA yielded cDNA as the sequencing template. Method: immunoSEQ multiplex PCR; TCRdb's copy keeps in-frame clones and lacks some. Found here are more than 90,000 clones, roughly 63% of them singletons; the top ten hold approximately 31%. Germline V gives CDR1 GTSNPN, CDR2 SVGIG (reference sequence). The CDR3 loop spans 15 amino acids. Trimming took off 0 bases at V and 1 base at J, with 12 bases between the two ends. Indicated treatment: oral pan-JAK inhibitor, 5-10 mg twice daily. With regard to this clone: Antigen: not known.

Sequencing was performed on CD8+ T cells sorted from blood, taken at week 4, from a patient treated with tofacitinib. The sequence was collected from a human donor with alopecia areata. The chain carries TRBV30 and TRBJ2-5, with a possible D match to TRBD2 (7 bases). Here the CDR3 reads CAWSVWGGSQETQYF. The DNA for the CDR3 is TGTGCCTGGAGTGTATGGGGGGGCAGCCAAGAGACCCAGTACTTC.